This T cell receptor beta chain was recorded in a study of CD8+ T cells in alopecia areata. Extracted RNA was reverse transcribed, and the resulting cDNA served as sequencing template. The table came from immunoSEQ multiplex PCR; TCRdb's copy has only in-frame clones and leaves some out. The table shows over 35,000 clones, with roughly 92% occurring only once. Germline CDR1 reads KGHSH; CDR2 reads LQKENI. V lost 3 bases to trimming and J lost 0 bases; unmatched junction nucleotides: 8. CDR3 size: 16 residues. As to treatment: oral pan-JAK inhibitor, 5-10 mg twice daily. The sequencing used CD8+ T cells sorted from blood, collected at week 24, from a patient treated with tofacitinib. The TCR comes from a human donor with alopecia areata. V is TRBV18 and J is TRBJ2-7; TRBD2 matches 7 bases. CDR3: CASSPTLAESSYEQYF. The CDR3 region has the DNA TGTGCCAGCTCACCGACTCTAGCGGAAAGCTCCTACGAGCAGTACTTC.